This TCR beta chain was captured by sequencing in a study of technical replicates of blood from several donors. Sequenced by immunoSEQ multiplex PCR; TCRdb stores in-frame clones only, minus some. The sample carries approximately 100,000 clones, 95% to 96% recorded once. Germline lookup yields CDR1 SGHVS and CDR2 FNYEAQ. The CDR3 is made up of 13 amino acids. Trimming removed 4 bases at V and 5 bases at J, with 11 bases between. The chain has TRBV7-6 and TRBJ1-1, with D maybe TRBD1 (5 bases). The source material was T cells isolated from PBMCs. This TCR was sampled from a human donor in good health. The CDR3 bases are TGTGCCAGCAGCTCCCGACAGTCGACTGAAGCTTTCTTT. It is translated as CASSSRQSTEAFF.